The clone carrying this TCR beta chain has just a few counts. What it binds is unknown. These data originate in a study of breast tumors, draining lymph nodes, adjacent tissues. There are 15 residues in the CDR3. Germline lookup yields CDR1 LGHDT and CDR2 YNNKEL (reference sequence). V lost 4 bases, J lost 3 bases, and 8 bases stayed unmatched. The study's findings and limits: Compared with basal-like, luminal-like tumors shared significantly more repertoire with nontumor tissue. Tumors had less TCR diversity than lymph nodes, more than nontumor tissue. Findings are consistent with lymph node origin and intratumoral expansion of most tumor T cells.

MiXCR, applied by TCRdb to the multiplex PCR reads, yields one record per CDR3 protein. This table holds 250,000 or so distinct CDR3 sequences, more than 30% found once. The lymph nodes were axillary draining lymph nodes from breast cancer patients. The origin of this receptor is a female donor with breast cancer. Some clones in this sample may be carry-over from other donors' samples. Specimen: axillary lymph node tissue. This sequence joins TRBV3-1 and TRBJ2-7; 8 nucleotides align to TRBD2. The CDR3 loop is CASSRSESGSYEQYF. The CDR3 coding sequence is TGTGCCAGCAGCCGTTCCGAGAGCGGGAGCTACGAGCAGTACTTC.